This note documents a single T cell receptor (beta chain) sequence. The assay was immunoSEQ multiplex PCR, and TCRdb's table has in-frame clones only and misses some. The sample records some 2,500,000 clones, 92% being singletons. The sample originates from a study of shared clonotypes between healthy human individuals. The germline CDR1 and CDR2 sequences are LNHNV and YYDKDF (reference sequence). Trimming removed 1 base at V and 6 bases at J, with 15 bases between. The CDR3 has 16 residues. This chain connects TRBV15 to TRBJ2-2; D is undetermined. The clonotype originates from a man aged 18-30 years in good health. Some clones in this sample may be carry-over from other donors' samples. The sequenced sample consisted of naive CD4+ T cells from PBMCs. Subset defined: CD45RA+ positively selected. CDR3 amino acids: CATSRALPAVAGELFF. The CDR3 nucleotides read TGTGCCACCAGCAGAGCGCTACCCGCGGTCGCCGGGGAGCTGTTTTTT. Drawing the rest from reference TRBV15 and TRBJ2-2, the complete variable domain is DAMVIQNPRYQVTQFGKPVTLSCSQTLNHNVMYWYQQKSSQAPKLLFHYYDKDFNNEADTPDNFQSRRPNTSFCFLDIRSPGLGDTAMYLCATSRALPAVAGELFFGEGSRLTVL.